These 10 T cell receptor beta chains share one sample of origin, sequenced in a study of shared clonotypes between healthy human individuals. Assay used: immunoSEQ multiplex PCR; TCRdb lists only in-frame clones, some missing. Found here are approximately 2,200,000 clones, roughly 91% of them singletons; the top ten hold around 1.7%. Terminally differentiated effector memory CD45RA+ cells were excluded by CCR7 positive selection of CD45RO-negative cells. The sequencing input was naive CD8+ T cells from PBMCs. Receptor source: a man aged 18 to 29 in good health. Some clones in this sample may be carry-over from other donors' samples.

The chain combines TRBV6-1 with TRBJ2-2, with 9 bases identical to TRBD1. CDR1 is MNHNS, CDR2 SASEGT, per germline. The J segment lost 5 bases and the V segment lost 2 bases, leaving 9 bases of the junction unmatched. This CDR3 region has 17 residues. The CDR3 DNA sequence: TGTGCCAGCAGTGAATTTCTGGGACAGGGAGAAACCGGGGAGCTGTTTTTT. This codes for CASSEFLGQGETGELFF.

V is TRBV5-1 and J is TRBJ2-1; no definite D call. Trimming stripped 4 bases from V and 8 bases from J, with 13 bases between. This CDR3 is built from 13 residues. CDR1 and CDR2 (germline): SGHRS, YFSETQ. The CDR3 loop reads CASSLPVGDEQFF. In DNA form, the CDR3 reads TGCGCCAGCAGCCTACCGGTTGGCGATGAGCAGTTCTTC.

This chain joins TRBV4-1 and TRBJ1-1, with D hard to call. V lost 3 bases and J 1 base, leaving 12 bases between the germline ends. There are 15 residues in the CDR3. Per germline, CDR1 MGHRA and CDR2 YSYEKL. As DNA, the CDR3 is TGCGCCAGCAGCCAGGCGGGCGTTTGGAACACTGAAGCTTTCTTT. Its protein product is CASSQAGVWNTEAFF.

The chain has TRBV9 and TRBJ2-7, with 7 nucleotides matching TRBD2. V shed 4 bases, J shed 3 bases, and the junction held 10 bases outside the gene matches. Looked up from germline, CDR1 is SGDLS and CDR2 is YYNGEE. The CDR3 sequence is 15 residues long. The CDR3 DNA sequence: TGTGCCAGCAGCCCCGGTCCAGCGGGGATCTACGAGCAGTACTTC. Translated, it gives CASSPGPAGIYEQYF.

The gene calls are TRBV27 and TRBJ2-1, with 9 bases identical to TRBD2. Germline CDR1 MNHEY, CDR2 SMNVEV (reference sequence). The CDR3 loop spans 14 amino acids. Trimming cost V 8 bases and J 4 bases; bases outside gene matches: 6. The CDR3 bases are TGTGCCAGCCGGAGCCTAGCGGGGTACAATGAGCAGTTCTTC. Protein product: CASRSLAGYNEQFF.

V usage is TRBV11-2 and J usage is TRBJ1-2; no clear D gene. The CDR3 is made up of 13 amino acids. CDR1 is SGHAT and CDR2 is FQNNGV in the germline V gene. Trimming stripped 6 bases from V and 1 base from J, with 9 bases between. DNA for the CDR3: TGTGCCAGCAGTCTAAAGGATAACTATGGCTACACCTTC. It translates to CASSLKDNYGYTF. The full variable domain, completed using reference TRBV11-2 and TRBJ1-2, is EAGVAQSPRYKIIEKRQSVAFWCNPISGHATLYWYQQILGQGPKLLIQFQNNGVVDDSQLPKDRFSAERLKGVDSTLKIQPAKLEDSAVYLCASSLKDNYGYTFGSGTRLTVV.

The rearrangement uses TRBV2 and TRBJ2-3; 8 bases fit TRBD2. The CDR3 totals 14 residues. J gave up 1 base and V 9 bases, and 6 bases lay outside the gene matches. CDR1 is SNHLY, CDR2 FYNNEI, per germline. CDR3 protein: CARALTSGTDTQYF. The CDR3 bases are TGTGCCAGAGCACTGACTAGCGGCACAGATACGCAGTATTTT.

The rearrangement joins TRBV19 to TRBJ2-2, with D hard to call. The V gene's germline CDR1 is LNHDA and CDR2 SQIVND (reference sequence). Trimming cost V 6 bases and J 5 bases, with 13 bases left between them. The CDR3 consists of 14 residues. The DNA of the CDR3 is TGTGCCAGTAGCACCAAATTGGAGACCGGGGAGCTGTTTTTT. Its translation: CASSTKLETGELFF.

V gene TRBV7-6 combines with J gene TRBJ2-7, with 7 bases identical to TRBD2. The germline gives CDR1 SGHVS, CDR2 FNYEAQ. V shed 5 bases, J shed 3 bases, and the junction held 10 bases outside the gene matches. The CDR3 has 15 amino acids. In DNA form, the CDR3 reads TGTGCCAGCAGCACTAATCTGGGGGGGATCTACGAGCAGTACTTC. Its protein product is CASSTNLGGIYEQYF.

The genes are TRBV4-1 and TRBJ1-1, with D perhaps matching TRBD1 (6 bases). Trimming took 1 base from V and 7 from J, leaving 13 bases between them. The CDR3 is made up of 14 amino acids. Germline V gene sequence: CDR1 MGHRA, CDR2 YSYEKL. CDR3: CASSQGKGGVEAFF. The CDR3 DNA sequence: TGCGCCAGCAGCCAAGGTAAAGGGGGGGTTGAAGCTTTCTTT.